The entry that follows covers one T cell receptor (beta chain) sequence. Antigen specificity is unknown. The sample originates from a study of graft-versus-host responses after intestinal transplantation. Study-wide context: Induction with anti-thymocyte globulin, then tacrolimus and steroids for roughly three years, was given to all recipients.

CDR3 size: 13 residues. Trimming shortened V by 6 bases and J by 7 bases, and 13 bases separated the two germline ends. CDR1 is LNHDA and CDR2 is SQIVND in the germline V gene (reference sequence). The data were produced by immunoSEQ multiplex PCR, yet TCRdb's version contains in-frame clones alone and is incomplete. This sample has under 85,000 clones; around 91% occur once, and the top ten carry 1.3%. General study points: GvH clones were found in recipient marrow; some appeared first in ileum or blood. Allografts of patients with graft-donor T cell macrochimerism showed high graft-versus-host to host-versus-graft clone ratios. Peak levels of circulating GvH clones tracked with early post-transplant HvG declines.

This chain joins TRBV19 and TRBJ1-5; tentatively, D is TRBD1 (6 bases). The material was unstimulated CD8+ T cells sorted from spleen or lymph node cells, obtained before intestinal transplant. This clonotype was obtained from a human donor who received an intestinal transplant. The CDR3 DNA reads as TGTGCCAGTAGAACAGGGTTTTGGCAGCCCCAGCATTTT. This gives the protein CASRTGFWQPQHF.